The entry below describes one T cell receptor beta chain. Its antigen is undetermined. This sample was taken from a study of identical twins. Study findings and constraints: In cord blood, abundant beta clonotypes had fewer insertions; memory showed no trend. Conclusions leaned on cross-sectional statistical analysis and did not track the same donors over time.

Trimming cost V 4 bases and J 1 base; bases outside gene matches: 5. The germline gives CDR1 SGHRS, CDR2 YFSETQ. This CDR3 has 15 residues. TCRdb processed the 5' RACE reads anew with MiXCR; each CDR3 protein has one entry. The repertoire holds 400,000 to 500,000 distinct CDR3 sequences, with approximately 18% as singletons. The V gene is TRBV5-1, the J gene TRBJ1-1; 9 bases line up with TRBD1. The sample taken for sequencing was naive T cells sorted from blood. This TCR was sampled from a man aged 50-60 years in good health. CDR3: CASSIQGASNTEAFF. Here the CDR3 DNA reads TGCGCCAGCAGCATACAGGGGGCGTCGAACACTGAAGCTTTCTTT.